This entry lists 32 T cell receptor beta chains sequenced from one sample in a study of blood T cell repertoires in COVID-19. Profiling relied on immunoSEQ multiplex PCR, and the TCRdb table lists in-frame clones only, not all of them. Of about 260,000 clones listed, around 87% are singletons. Source material: peripheral blood. These receptors were collected from a woman between 50 and 59 years old with acute or convalescent COVID-19.

The CDR3 loop reads CASRAVGGATIYNSPLHF. Written as DNA, the CDR3 is TGTGCCAGCAGGGCGGTTGGTGGGGCCACCATATATAATTCACCCCTCCACTTT. The chain joins TRBV2 to TRBJ1-6; maybe TRBD1 (5 bases). Germline CDR1 SNHLY, CDR2 FYNNEI. CDR3 length: 18 residues. Trimming took 6 bases from V and 4 from J, leaving 22 bases between them.

The chain uses TRBV19 and TRBJ2-1; the D gene is possibly TRBD2 (6 bases). Germline CDR1 is LNHDA and CDR2 is SQIVND (reference sequence). The length of the CDR3 is 14 residues. With 5 bases removed from V and 6 bases from J, the gap between germline ends came to 14 bases. The CDR3 DNA reads as TGTGCCAGTAGTCCGTCTCTAGCGCCCAATGAGCAGTTCTTC. This sequence encodes CASSPSLAPNEQFF.

This rearrangement joins TRBV5-1 to TRBJ2-3, with D unclear. The CDR3 contains 13 residues. Trimming left V 4 bases short and J 2 bases short, with 8 bases between. Germline CDR1 is SGHRS and CDR2 is YFSETQ. The CDR3 protein is CASSPTNTDTQYF. CDR3 nucleotides: TGCGCCAGCAGCCCTACGAACACAGATACGCAGTATTTT.

The chain carries TRBV7-9 and TRBJ2-1, with 13 nucleotides matching TRBD2. V trimming: 3 bases; J trimming: 8 bases; junction bases outside the gene matches: 1. Germline V gene lookup returns CDR1 SEHNR and CDR2 FQNEAQ (reference sequence). This CDR3 comprises 14 residues. CDR3 loop: CASSFGLAGDEQFF. The DNA of the CDR3 is TGTGCCAGCAGCTTCGGACTAGCGGGAGATGAGCAGTTCTTC.

The rearrangement uses TRBV12-3 or TRBV12-4 and TRBJ2-3; D call uncertain. Trimming pared 3 bases from V and 9 bases from J, leaving 7 bases between. The CDR3 is 11 amino acids. CDR3 protein: CASSLRLTQYF. Written as DNA, the CDR3 is TGTGCCAGCAGTTTGCGGCTAACGCAGTATTTT.

The chain joins TRBV7-2 to TRBJ2-3; D gene unclear. V was trimmed by 5 bases and J by 5 bases, leaving 11 bases between them. CDR1 and CDR2 from the germline V gene are SGHTA and FQGNSA. This CDR3 region has 13 residues. CDR3 in amino acids: CASSPPVVDTQYF. CDR3 in DNA: TGTGCCAGCAGCCCCCCGGTCGTAGATACGCAGTATTTT.

The chain recombines TRBV5-1 with TRBJ1-1; 8 bases map to TRBD1. Per the germline V gene, CDR1 is SGHRS and CDR2 is YFSETQ. The CDR3 runs to 14 residues. With 7 bases clipped from V and 0 bases from J, the junction kept 5 bases outside the gene matches. Here the CDR3 reads CASGGDRLNTEAFF. The CDR3 coding sequence is TGCGCCAGCGGGGGGGACAGGTTGAACACTGAAGCTTTCTTT.

The rearrangement uses TRBV5-1 and TRBJ2-1, with 15 bases lining up with TRBD2. The V segment lost 3 bases and the J segment 3 bases; nucleotides outside the gene matches: 7. This CDR3 has 18 amino acids. The germline CDR1 and CDR2 sequences are SGHRS and YFSETQ. The CDR3 loop reads CASSSGTSGRLGYNEQFF. Here the CDR3 DNA reads TGCGCCAGCAGCTCCGGGACTAGCGGGAGGTTGGGCTACAATGAGCAGTTCTTC. Complete variable domain (other parts from reference TRBV5-1 and TRBJ2-1): KAGVTQTPRYLIKTRGQQVTLSCSPISGHRSVSWYQQTPGQGLQFLFEYFSETQRNKGNFPGRFSGRQFSNSRSEMNVSTLELGDSALYLCASSSGTSGRLGYNEQFFGPGTRLTVL.

The V and J genes are TRBV3-1 (or the pseudogene TRBV3-2) and TRBJ2-1, with 15 bases identical to TRBD2. V was clipped by 4 bases and J by 4 bases; unmatched bases: 2. The CDR3 totals 16 residues. Germline assignment: CDR1 LGHDT and CDR2 YNNKEL (reference sequence). CDR3 in DNA: TGTGCCAGCAGCCGGGGACTAGCGGGAGGTTACAATGAGCAGTTCTTC. It codes for CASSRGLAGGYNEQFF.

This chain links TRBV5-4 with TRBJ2-7, with D unresolved. The V end lost 0 bases, the J end lost 2 bases, and 12 bases lay between the germline ends. CDR3 length equals 15 residues. In germline, CDR1 is SGHNT, CDR2 YYREEE (reference sequence). DNA of the CDR3: TGTGCCAGCAGCTTGGCCGGAATCGGAGCCTACGAGCAGTACTTC. Translated: CASSLAGIGAYEQYF.

The V and J genes are TRBV5-4 and TRBJ1-4; unclear D gene. CDR1 and CDR2 (germline): SGHNT, YYREEE (reference sequence). The V gene lost 3 bases and the J gene lost 6 bases, with 12 bases spanning the gap. The CDR3 loop spans 14 amino acids. In DNA, the CDR3 is TGTGCCAGCAGCTACCTTGGGCAGGATGAAAAACTGTTTTTT. It translates to CASSYLGQDEKLFF.

The table lists this clone with a count of one. The rearrangement uses TRBV7-6 and TRBJ1-2; TRBD1 matches at 12 bases. The CDR3 contains 14 residues. V shed 3 bases and J 7 bases; nucleotides not matched to a gene: 3. CDR1 is SGHVS and CDR2 is FNYEAQ in the germline V gene. As DNA, the CDR3 is TGTGCCAGCAGCTTGGGACAGGGGGCTCGTGGCTACACCTTC. Translated, it gives CASSLGQGARGYTF. Variable domain in full (rest from reference TRBV7-6 and TRBJ1-2): GAGVSQSPRYKVTKRGQDVALRCDPISGHVSLYWYRQALGQGPEFLTYFNYEAQQDKSGLPNDRFSAERPEGSISTLTIQRTEQRDSAMYRCASSLGQGARGYTFGSGTRLTVV.

This clone showed up just a few times. V gene TRBV29-1 combines with J gene TRBJ1-4, with 9 bases identical to TRBD1. The junction had 6 bases not matched to a gene; V was cut back by 4 bases and J by 6 bases. The CDR3 has 14 residues. Germline CDR1 is SQVTM and CDR2 is ANQGSEA. The CDR3 here is CSVALTGGYEKLFF. Here the CDR3 DNA reads TGCAGCGTTGCCCTTACAGGGGGCTATGAAAAACTGTTTTTT.

The chain has TRBV9 and TRBJ1-2, with TRBD1 matching 8 bases. CDR1 SGDLS and CDR2 YYNGEE come from the germline V gene. The CDR3 has 14 residues. Losses at the gene ends were 4 bases for V and 4 bases for J; bases not matched to a gene: 6. The CDR3 loop reads CASSLSGQGYGYTF. In nucleotides, the CDR3 is TGTGCCAGCAGCCTCTCCGGACAGGGCTATGGCTACACCTTC.

The V and J genes are TRBV7-2 and TRBJ1-1; possible D gene TRBD1, 6 bases. Germline V gene data show CDR1 as SGHTA and CDR2 as FQGNSA. This CDR3 is built from 15 residues. The germline V and J ends were trimmed by 5 bases and 3 bases, with 16 bases remaining between them. CDR3 DNA: TGTGCCAGCAGCCTAGGGGGGGGGAAGTACACTGAAGCTTTCTTT. Its translation: CASSLGGGKYTEAFF.

The chain has TRBV5-5 and TRBJ2-2, with 13 bases aligning to TRBD2. Germline loops: CDR1 SGHKS, CDR2 YYEKEE (reference sequence). V was pared by 4 bases and J by 8 bases, with 5 bases of the junction left unmatched. The CDR3 is made up of 15 amino acids. The CDR3 reads CASSRTSGSWGELFF. The DNA of the CDR3 is TGTGCCAGCAGCCGGACTAGCGGGAGTTGGGGGGAGCTGTTTTTT.

In DNA, the CDR3 is TGTGCCAGCACGTCCGGGACACCTAATTCACCCCTCCACTTT. Its translation is CASTSGTPNSPLHF. The chain couples TRBV9 to TRBJ1-6; maybe TRBD1 (6 bases). The CDR3 is made up of 14 amino acids. Trimming shortened V by 6 bases and J by 6 bases, and 13 bases separated the two germline ends. CDR1 is SGDLS, CDR2 YYNGEE, per germline. The full variable domain, in which reference TRBV9 and TRBJ1-6 provide the parts outside the CDR3, is DSGVTQTPKHLITATGQRVTLRCSPRSGDLSVYWYQQSLDQGLQFLIQYYNGEERAKGNILERFSAQQFPDLHSELNLSSLELGDSALYFCASTSGTPNSPLHFGNGTRLTVT.

The chain carries TRBV29-1 and TRBJ2-3, with D possibly TRBD1 on 5 matching bases. From germline, CDR1 is SQVTM and CDR2 ANQGSEA. Between the trimmed V and J ends, which lost 6 bases and 3 bases, there was a span of 16 bases. The CDR3 runs to 14 residues. CDR3: CSVGGREGTDTQYF. The CDR3 region has the DNA TGCAGCGTCGGCGGCAGGGAAGGGACAGATACGCAGTATTTT.

This chain joins TRBV6-2 or TRBV6-3 and TRBJ2-7, with 13 nucleotides matching TRBD2. V shed 0 bases and J 5 bases; nucleotides not matched to a gene: 4. The CDR3 consists of 16 residues. Germline CDR1 reads MNHEY; CDR2 reads SVGEGT. The CDR3 here is CASSYSGTSGTHEQYF. The CDR3 DNA is TGTGCCAGCAGTTACTCTGGGACTAGCGGGACCCACGAGCAGTACTTC.

This clone was observed a handful of times. This chain uses TRBV4-2 with TRBJ1-2; tentative D call: TRBD1 (5 bases). The ends were cut back, 0 bases at V and 2 bases at J, with 10 bases in the middle. Germline assignment: CDR1 LGHNA and CDR2 YNFKEQ. CDR3 size: 15 residues. The CDR3: CASSQDQKGNYGYTF. CDR3 nucleotides: TGTGCCAGCAGCCAAGATCAGAAGGGGAACTATGGCTACACCTTC.

The gene calls are TRBV28 and TRBJ2-2; D not resolved. CDR3 length equals 14 residues. Germline CDR1 reads MDHEN; CDR2 reads SYDVKM. V was trimmed by 5 bases and J by 5 bases, leaving 12 bases between them. The CDR3, as DNA: TGTGCCAGCAGTCCGCCTTACGGGACCGGGGAGCTGTTTTTT. This sequence encodes CASSPPYGTGELFF.

J is TRBJ1-1 and V is TRBV19, with 8 bases identical to TRBD1. Germline CDR1 LNHDA, CDR2 SQIVND (reference sequence). The CDR3 extends over 14 amino acids. V was pared by 6 bases and J by 2 bases, with 5 bases of the junction left unmatched. CDR3 bases: TGTGCCAGTAGGGTAGGACAGGGTAACACTGAAGCTTTCTTT. Its translation is CASRVGQGNTEAFF.

The rearrangement joins TRBV14 to TRBJ2-1, with 8 bases matching TRBD2. The CDR3 runs 16 residues. With 4 bases clipped from V and 7 bases from J, the junction kept 12 bases outside the gene matches. In germline, CDR1 is SGHDN, CDR2 FVKESK. The CDR3: CASSLSRGRWGNEQFF. CDR3 in DNA: TGTGCCAGCAGCCTGTCCCGCGGGAGGTGGGGGAATGAGCAGTTCTTC.

The rearrangement links TRBV24-1 to TRBJ2-3; 11 bases are a match to TRBD2. Looked up from germline, CDR1 is KGHDR and CDR2 is SFDVKD. The CDR3 consists of 18 residues. After removal of 4 bases from V and 1 base from J, the junction contained 9 bases not matched to a gene. The CDR3 loop is CATSEHTGLAERTDTQYF. The CDR3 DNA reads as TGTGCCACCAGTGAACATACGGGACTAGCGGAACGCACAGATACGCAGTATTTT.

The chain uses TRBV25-1 and TRBJ2-7, with TRBD2 matching 7 bases. The CDR3 spans 15 residues. Unmatched junction bases numbered 8, after V lost 0 bases and J lost 6 bases. Germline V gene data show CDR1 as MGHDK and CDR2 as SYGVNS. The CDR3 nucleotides are TGTGCCAGCAGTGAATATAGGGAGGGAGGGCGCGAGCAGTACTTC. Translation: CASSEYREGGREQYF.

The V call is TRBV27, the J call TRBJ2-3; D may be TRBD2 (7 bases). The CDR3 is made up of 13 amino acids. V lost 9 bases and J lost 5, with 15 bases in between. In germline, CDR1 is MNHEY, CDR2 SMNVEV (reference sequence). CDR3 in DNA: TGTGCCAGTGCGCGGGGGCTTGGAGATACGCAGTATTTT. Amino acids: CASARGLGDTQYF.

V usage is TRBV6-6 and J usage is TRBJ2-1, with 8 positions matching TRBD2. The junction had 7 bases not matched to a gene; V was cut back by 2 bases and J by 10 bases. The germline V gene has CDR1 MNHNY and CDR2 SVGAGI (reference sequence). This CDR3 region has 14 residues. CDR3 residues: CASSYEREGREQFF. CDR3 bases: TGTGCCAGCAGTTACGAACGGGAGGGCCGGGAGCAGTTCTTC.

The chain couples TRBV28 to TRBJ1-4; tentative D call: TRBD1 (6 bases). The V and J ends lost 4 bases and 7 bases respectively, with 7 bases between them. The germline CDR1 and CDR2 sequences are MDHEN and SYDVKM. CDR3 size: 12 residues. CDR3 nucleotide sequence: TGTGCCAGCAGTTGGGGGCTTGAAAAACTGTTTTTT. Protein sequence: CASSWGLEKLFF.

The rearrangement joins TRBV28 to TRBJ2-7; 10 bases agree with TRBD1. The trim removed 6 bases at V and 6 bases at J, leaving 8 bases unmatched. Germline CDR1 and CDR2: MDHEN and SYDVKM. The CDR3 length is 14 residues. The CDR3 DNA is TGTGCCAGCAGCAAAACGGGACAGGGGATCGAGCAGTACTTC. It encodes CASSKTGQGIEQYF.

The chain links TRBV28 to TRBJ1-2; D remains unclear. Germline CDR1 and CDR2: MDHEN and SYDVKM. Between the trimmed V and J ends, which lost 2 bases and 4 bases, there was a span of 8 bases. The CDR3 runs to 13 residues. CDR3 nucleotides: TGTGCCAGCAGTTTACGGGAATTCTATGGCTACACCTTC. This codes for CASSLREFYGYTF.

This clone appeared a single time. The J gene is TRBJ2-7, the V gene TRBV5-5; D perhaps matches TRBD2 (5 bases). Germline lookup yields CDR1 SGHKS and CDR2 YYEKEE (reference sequence). Deletions cut 1 base from V and 5 bases from J, with 28 bases between. The CDR3 spans 19 residues. CDR3 sequence reads: CASSLLKRALDGVSDEQYF. The CDR3 DNA follows: TGTGCCAGCAGCTTGTTGAAGAGGGCCCTGGACGGTGTTTCCGACGAGCAGTACTTC.

The rearrangement joins TRBV29-1 to TRBJ1-5, with TRBD1 identical over 8 bases. Per germline, CDR1 SQVTM and CDR2 ANQGSEA. This CDR3 spans 12 amino acids. V trimming: 6 bases; J trimming: 7 bases; junction bases outside the gene matches: 5. CDR3 coding DNA: TGCAGCGTGTCGGACAGGGCACAGCCCCAGCATTTT. Protein: CSVSDRAQPQHF.